This T cell receptor beta chain stems from a study of patients and donors after allogeneic stem cell transplantation. Germline CDR1 reads SGHVS; CDR2 reads FQNEAQ. Trimming removed 5 bases at V and 2 bases at J, with 15 bases between. The CDR3 is made up of 15 amino acids. TCRdb processed the RT-PCR reads anew with MiXCR; each CDR3 protein has one entry. Altogether about a million distinct CDR3 sequences are present, more than 15% being singletons, with the ten largest covering around 6%. The rearrangement uses TRBV7-8 and TRBJ1-1; no reliable D call. Sequencing was carried out using blood, either unsorted or a sorted T cell fraction (not recorded which). The sequence was collected from a human donor who was either an allogeneic HSCT recipient or a stem cell or donor lymphocyte infusion donor (not recorded which). It is not recorded whose cells these are; they may come from a transplant donor. The CDR3, as DNA: TGTGCCAGCAGCGCCCTACCTACATACAACACTGAAGCTTTCTTT. The encoded protein is CASSALPTYNTEAFF.